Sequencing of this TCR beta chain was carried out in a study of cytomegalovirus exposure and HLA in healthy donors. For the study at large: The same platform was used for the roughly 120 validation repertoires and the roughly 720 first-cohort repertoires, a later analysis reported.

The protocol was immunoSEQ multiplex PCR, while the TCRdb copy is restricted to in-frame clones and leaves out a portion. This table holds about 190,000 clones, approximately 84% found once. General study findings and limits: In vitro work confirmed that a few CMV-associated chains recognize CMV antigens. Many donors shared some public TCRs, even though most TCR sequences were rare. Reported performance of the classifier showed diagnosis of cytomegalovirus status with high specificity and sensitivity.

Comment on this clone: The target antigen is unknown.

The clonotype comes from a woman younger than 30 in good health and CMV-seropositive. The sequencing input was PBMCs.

In DNA, the CDR3 is TGTGCCAGCAGTTGGGGGGACAGGGGGCGACCCGGAAACACCATATATTTT. Translated: CASSWGDRGRPGNTIYF. This rearrangement joins TRBV28 to TRBJ1-3; 12 bases map to TRBD1. This CDR3 is 17 amino acids long. Trimming at V came to 4 bases and at J to 4 bases, leaving 8 bases not matched to a gene. Germline V gene sequence: CDR1 MDHEN, CDR2 SYDVKM.